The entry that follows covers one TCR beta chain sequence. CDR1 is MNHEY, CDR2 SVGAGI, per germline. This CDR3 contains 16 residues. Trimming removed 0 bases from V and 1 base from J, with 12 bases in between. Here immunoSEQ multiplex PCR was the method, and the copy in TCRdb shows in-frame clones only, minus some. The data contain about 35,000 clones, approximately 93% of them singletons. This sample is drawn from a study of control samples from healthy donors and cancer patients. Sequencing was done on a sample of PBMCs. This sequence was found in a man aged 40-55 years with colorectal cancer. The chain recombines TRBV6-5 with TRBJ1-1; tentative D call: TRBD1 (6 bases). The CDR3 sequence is CASSYSRPGANTEAFF. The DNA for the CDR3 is TGTGCCAGCAGTTACTCGAGGCCAGGGGCGAACACTGAAGCTTTCTTT.